This T cell receptor beta chain comes out of a study of technical replicates of blood from four donors. CDR3 length: 14 residues. V was shortened by 3 bases and J by 6 bases, with 14 bases between the two germline ends. The germline V gene has CDR1 SGHTA and CDR2 FQGNSA. Sequencing used immunoSEQ multiplex PCR; TCRdb keeps in-frame clones, though not all of them. The table has 55,000 to 75,000 clones, around 88% seen once; the top ten hold about 4.8%. The chain employs TRBV7-2 and TRBJ1-2, with TRBD1 as a possible D gene (6 bases). The source of this sequence is a human donor in good health. Some clones in this sample may be carry-over from other donors' samples. The sequenced sample was PBMCs. CDR3 protein: CASSFRAGADGYTF. CDR3 nucleotide sequence: TGTGCCAGCAGCTTCAGGGCAGGGGCGGATGGCTACACCTTC. Full variable domain (outside the CDR3, taken from reference TRBV7-2 and TRBJ1-2): GAGVSQSPSNKVTEKGKDVELRCDPISGHTALYWYRQSLGQGLEFLIYFQGNSAPDKSGLPSDRFSAERTGGSVSTLTIQRTQQEDSAVYLCASSFRAGADGYTFGSGTRLTVV.